This passage covers 18 T cell receptor beta chains from one sample sequenced in a study of T cells after yellow fever vaccination. TCRdb itself ran the 5' RACE reads through MiXCR, one entry per CDR3 protein. The table lists about 74,000 distinct CDR3 sequences, around 6.5% of them singletons. Sequencing used CD8+ T cells sorted from PBMCs, obtained 5 days after the first yellow fever vaccination. These receptors all stem from a man between 18 and 35 years old who received the YFV17D yellow fever vaccine.

This clonotype showed up just a few times. The chain has TRBV28 and TRBJ2-1, with D possibly TRBD1 on 6 matching bases. The CDR3 is 15 residues long. CDR1 and CDR2 from the germline V gene are MDHEN and SYDVKM. V gave up 6 bases and J gave up 9 bases, with 21 bases separating them. CDR3 in amino acids: CASRFGTTKGSEQFF. DNA for the CDR3: TGTGCCAGCAGATTTGGGACAACTAAGGGTAGTGAGCAGTTCTTC.

The table lists this clonotype with many counts. This chain uses TRBV20-1 with TRBJ1-2; a possible D gene is TRBD1 (6 bases). The V gene's germline CDR1 is DFQATT and CDR2 SNEGSKA (reference sequence). The V end lost 6 bases, the J end lost 3 bases, and 17 bases lay between the germline ends. The CDR3 runs to 14 residues. CDR3 in amino acids: CSARGAGLYYGYTF. In nucleotides, the CDR3 is TGCAGTGCCCGGGGGGCAGGGCTCTACTATGGCTACACCTTC.

The chain joins TRBV28 to TRBJ2-7; D is perhaps TRBD2 (6 bases). This CDR3 comprises 17 residues. Germline V lookup: CDR1 MDHEN, CDR2 SYDVKM. Trimming cost V 6 bases and J 6 bases, with 27 bases left between them. The CDR3 region has the DNA TGTGCCAGCAGACCATACTCAAACCGGGCCAGCGGGTCCGAGCAGTACGTC. It yields the protein CASRPYSNRASGSEQYV.

This clonotype occurred a few times. The J gene is TRBJ1-1, the V gene TRBV28; D possibly corresponds to TRBD1 (6 bases). Trimming stripped 5 bases from V and 7 bases from J, with 20 bases between. The CDR3 extends over 15 amino acids. CDR1 is MDHEN, CDR2 SYDVKM, per germline. CDR3 protein: CASSTTGPTSGEAFF. The CDR3 bases are TGTGCCAGCAGTACCACAGGGCCCACATCGGGTGAAGCTTTCTTT.

CDR3 in amino acids: CASSGERGGLISYEQYF. The CDR3, as DNA: TGTGCCAGCAGCGGTGAACGAGGGGGCCTGATCTCCTACGAGCAGTACTTC. V and J are TRBV5-4 and TRBJ2-7; 7 bases are a match to TRBD1. With V trimmed by 4 bases and J by 0 bases, 13 bases remained unmatched. This CDR3 is 17 amino acids long. The germline CDR1 and CDR2 sequences are SGHNT and YYREEE (reference sequence).

This clonotype was found a few times. The chain carries TRBV7-8 and TRBJ2-2; unclear D gene. With 5 bases removed from V and 2 bases from J, the gap between germline ends came to 12 bases. Germline V gene sequence: CDR1 SGHVS, CDR2 FQNEAQ. CDR3 length: 15 residues. The chain's CDR3 is CASSPRIANTGELFF. The CDR3 region has the DNA TGTGCCAGCAGCCCCCGAATTGCAAACACCGGGGAGCTGTTTTTT.

The genes are TRBV6-4 and TRBJ1-2; no clear D gene. The CDR3 covers 15 residues. Germline loops: CDR1 MRHNA, CDR2 SNTAGT. Trimming shortened V by 5 bases and J by 0 bases, and 13 bases separated the two germline ends. CDR3 bases: TGTGCCAGCAGTAGGACCTTGGACGCTAACTATGGCTACACCTTC. This gives the protein CASSRTLDANYGYTF.

This clonotype came up many times. V usage is TRBV7-9 and J usage is TRBJ2-1; TRBD2 is a possible D gene (6 bases). V lost 7 bases to trimming and J lost 4 bases, with 11 bases between them. The germline CDR1 and CDR2 sequences are SEHNR and FQNEAQ (reference sequence). CDR3 size: 13 residues. CDR3 in amino acids: CASMGGEYNEQFF. CDR3 coding DNA: TGTGCCAGCATGGGGGGAGAGTACAATGAGCAGTTCTTC.

The CDR3: CAIRDLARGDNEQFF. The CDR3 DNA is TGTGCCATCAGGGATCTAGCGCGGGGGGACAATGAGCAGTTCTTC. V gene TRBV10-3 combines with J gene TRBJ2-1; 8 nucleotides line up with TRBD2. Germline V gives CDR1 ENHRY, CDR2 SYGVKD. There are 15 residues in the CDR3. V trimming: 6 bases; J trimming: 5 bases; junction bases outside the gene matches: 9.

In this sample, this clonotype turned up a few times. The J gene is TRBJ2-1, the V gene TRBV9, with D tentatively TRBD1 (6 bases). The V and J ends lost 0 bases and 4 bases respectively, with 14 bases between them. Germline V CDR1 and CDR2: SGDLS, YYNGEE. CDR3 length: 16 residues. The CDR3 coding sequence is TGTGCCAGCAGCGTAGGGGCGGACAGCCAGTACAATGAGCAGTTCTTC. This encodes CASSVGADSQYNEQFF.

This clonotype was found a few times. The chain carries TRBV29-1 and TRBJ1-4; D is undetermined. CDR1 and CDR2 (germline): SQVTM, ANQGSEA. The CDR3 has 12 residues. Trimming cost V 5 bases and J 4 bases, with 8 bases left between them. DNA for the CDR3: TGCAGCGTTCGGGGTCTTAATGAAAAACTGTTTTTT. Residues: CSVRGLNEKLFF.

This clonotype was seen at least ten times. The J gene is TRBJ1-6, the V gene TRBV4-3; tentatively, D is TRBD1 (6 bases). This CDR3 has 15 amino acids. In germline, CDR1 is LGHNA, CDR2 YSLEER. V lost 0 bases to trimming and J lost 6 bases, with 9 bases between them. The CDR3 coding sequence is TGCGCCAGCAGCCAAGAGTGGACAGCTAATTCACCCCTCCACTTT. Translating it yields CASSQEWTANSPLHF.

This clonotype showed up many times. This chain links TRBV7-9 with TRBJ1-1; the match to TRBD1 covers 9 bases. The J segment lost 5 bases and the V segment lost 5 bases, leaving 12 bases of the junction unmatched. The length of the CDR3 is 16 residues. In germline, CDR1 is SEHNR, CDR2 FQNEAQ (reference sequence). Here the CDR3 reads CASSLITGGSRTEAFF. The CDR3 region has the DNA TGTGCCAGCAGCCTTATAACAGGGGGCTCCCGGACTGAAGCTTTCTTT.

Many counts were recorded for this clonotype. The chain uses TRBV7-8 and TRBJ2-7; TRBD2 aligns across 8 bases. Trimming cost V 0 bases and J 2 bases; bases outside gene matches: 6. CDR1 is SGHVS and CDR2 is FQNEAQ in the germline V gene. The CDR3 has 16 amino acids. This chain's CDR3 is CASSLAPAGATYEQYV. Written as DNA, the CDR3 is TGTGCCAGCAGCTTAGCGCCAGCGGGGGCAACCTACGAGCAGTACGTC.

This chain joins TRBV6-2 or TRBV6-3 and TRBJ2-7; D perhaps matches TRBD1 (6 bases). Germline V gene data show CDR1 as MNHEY and CDR2 as SVGEGT. This CDR3 contains 14 residues. With 7 bases removed from V and 2 bases from J, the gap between germline ends came to 15 bases. The CDR3 reads CASNDPGDAYEQYV. The DNA for the CDR3 is TGTGCCAGCAACGACCCAGGGGATGCCTACGAGCAGTACGTC.

This clonotype was detected only a few times. This chain links TRBV7-9 with TRBJ1-4; TRBD1 matches 7 bases. The V and J ends lost 5 bases and 11 bases, in that order; junction bases with no gene match: 14. The CDR3 spans 15 residues. Germline lookup yields CDR1 SEHNR and CDR2 FQNEAQ (reference sequence). The CDR3 nucleotides read TGTGCCAGCAGCGCGGAAACGACAGGGTTAGCGAAACTGTTTTTT. Protein product: CASSAETTGLAKLFF.

V and J are TRBV12-3 or TRBV12-4 and TRBJ2-2; D ambiguous. The length of the CDR3 is 16 residues. Trimming took off 6 bases at V and 0 bases at J, with 14 bases between the two ends. The CDR3 DNA reads as TGTGCCAGCAGCCCCTGGCGGCCCGCGAACACCGGGGAGCTGTTTTTT. Translated: CASSPWRPANTGELFF.

This chain connects TRBV25-1 to TRBJ2-3, with 9 bases matching TRBD1. The germline V gene has CDR1 MGHDK and CDR2 SYGVNS. Unmatched junction bases numbered 8, after V lost 5 bases and J lost 5 bases. This CDR3 is 15 amino acids long. This CDR3 is CASSKTGGAIDTQYF. In DNA form, the CDR3 reads TGTGCCAGCAGTAAAACAGGGGGCGCAATAGATACGCAGTATTTT. The full variable domain, in which reference TRBV25-1 and TRBJ2-3 provide the parts outside the CDR3, is EADIYQTPRYLVIGTGKKITLECSQTMGHDKMYWYQQDPGMELHLIHYSYGVNSTEKGDLSSESTVSRIRTEHFPLTLESARPSHTSQYLCASSKTGGAIDTQYFGPGTRLTVL.